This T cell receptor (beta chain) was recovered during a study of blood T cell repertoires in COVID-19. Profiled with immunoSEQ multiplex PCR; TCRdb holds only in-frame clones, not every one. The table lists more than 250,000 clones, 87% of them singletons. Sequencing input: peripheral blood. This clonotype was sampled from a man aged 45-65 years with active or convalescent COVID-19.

The CDR3 reads CASSLGDSPAGESPLHF. The CDR3 DNA follows: TGTGCCAGCAGCTTGGGGGACAGTCCTGCTGGGGAATCACCCCTCCACTTT. This chain uses TRBV5-5 with TRBJ1-6; 7 bases are a match to TRBD1. V gave up 0 bases and J gave up 10 bases; unmatched junction bases: 13. Germline assignment: CDR1 SGHKS and CDR2 YYEKEE (reference sequence). The CDR3 length is 17 residues. Looking up the rest from reference TRBV5-5 and TRBJ1-6 gives the full variable domain: DAGVTQSPTHLIKTRGQQVTLRCSPISGHKSVSWYQQVLGQGPQFIFQYYEKEERGRGNFPDRFSARQFPNYSSELNVNALLLGDSALYLCASSLGDSPAGESPLHFGNGTRLTVT.